Listed below are T cell receptor beta chains from one sample, sequenced in a study of blood T cell repertoires in COVID-19. Using immunoSEQ multiplex PCR, the repertoire was profiled, and TCRdb retains in-frame clones only, with some absent. The top ten clones hold 10% of a sample with roughly 200,000 clones, about 85% of them seen once. The material sequenced was peripheral blood. These receptors were taken from a woman aged 50 to 60 with COVID-19, enrolled during active disease. Both conserved end residues are part of each CDR3. Each record gives: V gene, J gene, CDR3 length, CDR3 protein.

V gene: TRBV6-5; J gene: TRBJ2-2; CDR3 length: 13; CDR3 protein: CASSHTNTGELFF
V gene: TRBV6-2/TRBV6-3; J gene: TRBJ1-2; CDR3 length: 14; CDR3 protein: CASSRVGGADGYTF
V gene: TRBV19; J gene: TRBJ1-1; CDR3 length: 15; CDR3 protein: CASSIGTLWRGEAFF
V gene: TRBV10-3; J gene: TRBJ1-1; CDR3 length: 13; CDR3 protein: CAIRTTGGHEAFF
V gene: TRBV5-6; J gene: TRBJ2-1; CDR3 length: 14; CDR3 protein: CASSPPHIGDEQFF
V gene: TRBV7-8; J gene: TRBJ1-5; CDR3 length: 16; CDR3 protein: CASSLTDRVSNQPQHF
V gene: TRBV14; J gene: TRBJ2-1; CDR3 length: 16; CDR3 protein: CASSHRGGAVHNEQFF
V gene: TRBV5-1; J gene: TRBJ1-1; CDR3 length: 13; CDR3 protein: CASSNSEGTEAFF
V gene: TRBV5-4; J gene: TRBJ2-1; CDR3 length: 15; CDR3 protein: CASSSGLARNNEQFF
V gene: TRBV2; J gene: TRBJ1-3; CDR3 length: 15; CDR3 protein: CASSFDRQSGNTIYF